These 21 T cell receptor beta chains share one sample of origin, sequenced in a study of blood T cell repertoires in COVID-19. Repertoires were generated with immunoSEQ multiplex PCR, while TCRdb's copy carries only in-frame clones and drops some. The data hold about 81,000 clones, with under 90% observed a single time. Sample: peripheral blood. The receptors originated from a human donor in a cohort sampled during active COVID-19.

The chain's CDR3 is CASSPRGLTNEKLFF. CDR3 DNA sequence: TGTGCCAGCAGCCCCAGGGGGCTTACTAATGAAAAACTGTTTTTT. The genes are TRBV2 and TRBJ1-4; 8 bases agree with TRBD1. The V gene end was trimmed by 6 bases and the J gene end by 2 bases; junction bases not matched to a gene: 5. CDR3 size: 15 residues. Germline assignment: CDR1 SNHLY and CDR2 FYNNEI.

The genes are TRBV30 and TRBJ1-2; possibly TRBD1 for D (5 bases). Trimming pared 1 base from V and 4 bases from J, leaving 7 bases between. The CDR3 has 12 residues. Germline V CDR1 and CDR2: GTSNPN, SVGIG (reference sequence). The CDR3 nucleotides read TGTGCCTGGAGTGCGACAGCCTATGGCTACACCTTC. The encoded protein is CAWSATAYGYTF. The variable domain in full, with the rest retrieved from reference TRBV30 and TRBJ1-2, is SQTIHQWPATLVQPVGSPLSLECTVEGTSNPNLYWYRQAAGRGLQLLFYSVGIGQISSEVPQNLSASRPQDRQFILSSKKLLLSDSGFYLCAWSATAYGYTFGSGTRLTVV.

The rearrangement uses TRBV30 and TRBJ1-5, with 7 bases that match TRBD1. CDR3 length: 13 amino acids. Germline values: CDR1 GTSNPN, CDR2 SVGIG (reference sequence). Unmatched junction bases numbered 5, after V lost 5 bases and J lost 4 bases. The CDR3 protein is CAWATGPNQPQHF. In DNA form, the CDR3 reads TGTGCCTGGGCGACAGGGCCTAATCAGCCCCAGCATTTT.

J is TRBJ2-5 and V is TRBV7-6; TRBD1 might be the D (6 bases). Trimming stripped 1 base from V and 1 base from J, with 16 bases between. The length of the CDR3 is 17 residues. Germline lookup yields CDR1 SGHVS and CDR2 FNYEAQ. CDR3 residues: CASSLVTGLQGQETQYF. The CDR3 DNA follows: TGTGCCAGCAGCTTAGTGACAGGCCTCCAGGGCCAAGAGACCCAGTACTTC.

The chain combines TRBV7-9 with TRBJ2-7; D unresolved. Trimming took off 4 bases at V and 5 bases at J, with 6 bases between the two ends. The CDR3 consists of 11 residues. The germline gives CDR1 SEHNR, CDR2 FQNEAQ (reference sequence). Written as DNA, the CDR3 is TGTGCCAGCAGCTACTCGCACGAGCAGTACTTC. Protein product: CASSYSHEQYF.

The chain combines TRBV10-1 with TRBJ2-1; D not resolved. This CDR3 is built from 14 residues. Trimming left V 3 bases short and J 7 bases short, with 13 bases between. CDR1 and CDR2 from the germline V gene are WNHNN and SYGVQD (reference sequence). In nucleotides, the CDR3 is TGCGCCAGCAGTGACACTTCCCAACGTAATGAGCAGTTCTTC. Its translation is CASSDTSQRNEQFF.

This clone was found once. The chain couples TRBV5-4 to TRBJ1-2; 8 bases are a match to TRBD1. The ends lost 0 bases at V and 0 bases at J; junction bases unmatched: 4. CDR1 is SGHNT, CDR2 YYREEE, per germline (reference sequence). The CDR3 runs to 16 residues. CDR3 residues: CASSLEGQEANYGYTF. CDR3 DNA: TGTGCCAGCAGCTTGGAGGGACAGGAAGCTAACTATGGCTACACCTTC.

J is TRBJ2-5 and V is TRBV11-1, with a tentative D call TRBD2 (5 bases). Between the trimmed V and J ends, which lost 0 bases and 9 bases, there was a span of 17 bases. Germline V CDR1 and CDR2: SGHAT, FQDESV (reference sequence). The CDR3 contains 15 residues. The CDR3 region has the DNA TGTGCCAGCAGCTTAGCCCCGGGATCTTCTGGCGCCCAGTACTTC. It codes for CASSLAPGSSGAQYF. Drawing the rest from reference TRBV11-1 and TRBJ2-5, the complete variable domain is EAEVAQSPRYKITEKSQAVAFWCDPISGHATLYWYRQILGQGPELLVQFQDESVVDDSQLPKDRFSAERLKGVDSTLKIQPAELGDSAMYLCASSLAPGSSGAQYFGPGTRLLVL.

The DNA of the CDR3 is TGTGCCATCAGCGGGACAGGGTTGAACGAGCAGTACTTC. Amino acid sequence: CAISGTGLNEQYF. The J gene is TRBJ2-7, the V gene TRBV10-3, with 9 bases matching TRBD1. With V trimmed by 6 bases and J by 5 bases, 5 bases remained unmatched. CDR3 length: 13 amino acids. Germline assignment: CDR1 ENHRY and CDR2 SYGVKD.

This chain connects TRBV7-8 to TRBJ2-7; TRBD2 matches 15 bases. The CDR3 runs 18 residues. Germline values: CDR1 SGHVS, CDR2 FQNEAQ. V lost 5 bases, J lost 0 bases, and 8 bases stayed unmatched. The CDR3 sequence: CASSPGTSGGKISYEQYF. DNA for the CDR3: TGTGCCAGCAGCCCCGGGACTAGCGGGGGGAAGATCTCCTACGAGCAGTACTTC.

This clone was counted once. The CDR3 DNA follows: TGTGCCAGCAGCGCAGGGGGCTTCTCTGGAAACACCATATATTTT. This sequence encodes CASSAGGFSGNTIYF. This sequence joins TRBV5-6 and TRBJ1-3; 8 bases line up with TRBD1. V gave up 4 bases and J gave up 0 bases; unmatched junction bases: 3. The CDR3 runs to 15 residues. Germline V gene lookup returns CDR1 SGHDT and CDR2 YYEEEE.

The rearrangement links TRBV21-1 to TRBJ1-1. TRBV21-1 is tagged as a pseudogene. CDR3 size: 14 residues. CDR3 sequence: CASSRGGMNTEAFF. As DNA, the CDR3 is TGTGCCAGCAGCAGGGGGGGAATGAACACTGAAGCTTTCTTT.

The chain employs TRBV7-3 and TRBJ2-1; D is unclear. V gave up 3 bases and J gave up 2 bases, with 5 bases separating them. Germline assignment: CDR1 SGHTA and CDR2 FQGTGA. This CDR3 is built from 13 residues. The CDR3 sequence is CASSFDTYNEQFF. CDR3 coding DNA: TGTGCCAGCAGCTTTGACACCTACAATGAGCAGTTCTTC. The full variable domain, rest sourced from reference TRBV7-3 and TRBJ2-1, is GAGVSQTPSNKVTEKGKYVELRCDPISGHTALYWYRQSLGQGPEFLIYFQGTGAADDSGLPNDRFFAVRPEGSVSTLKIQRTERGDSAVYLCASSFDTYNEQFFGPGTRLTVL.

The J gene is TRBJ1-2, the V gene TRBV18; TRBD1 matches 8 bases. This CDR3 spans 13 amino acids. Germline trimming cut 8 bases from V and 4 bases from J; bases unmatched to any gene: 6. CDR1 is KGHSH, CDR2 LQKENI, per germline. CDR3 protein: CASQRQGSYGYTF. Here the CDR3 DNA reads TGTGCCAGCCAACGACAGGGGAGCTATGGCTACACCTTC.

The rearrangement links TRBV6-4 to TRBJ2-3, with D possibly matching TRBD2 (7 bases). The CDR3 length is 15 residues. V was pared by 0 bases and J by 6 bases, with 13 bases between. Germline V gene sequence: CDR1 MRHNA, CDR2 SNTAGT. CDR3 protein: CASSDSGGASDTQYF. The DNA of the CDR3 is TGTGCCAGCAGTGACTCAGGGGGGGCGTCGGATACGCAGTATTTT.

This chain uses TRBV5-4 with TRBJ1-6; 7 bases are shared with TRBD1. The CDR3 is 15 residues long. V gave up 6 bases and J gave up 9 bases; unmatched junction bases: 12. Per germline, CDR1 SGHNT and CDR2 YYREEE (reference sequence). CDR3 DNA sequence: TGTGCCAGCACCGTGACAGGGAGCCGGAGTTCACCCCTCCACTTT. Translated, it gives CASTVTGSRSSPLHF.

This clone has a single count. The rearrangement uses TRBV5-4 and TRBJ2-3, with D maybe TRBD1 (6 bases). Trimming took 4 bases from V and 0 from J, leaving 9 bases between them. This CDR3 has 14 residues. CDR1 and CDR2 (germline): SGHNT, YYREEE (reference sequence). CDR3 in amino acids: CASSRDMSTDTQYF. In DNA, the CDR3 is TGTGCCAGCAGCCGGGACATGAGCACAGATACGCAGTATTTT.

The chain uses TRBV4-1 and TRBJ2-5; tentative D call: TRBD1 (6 bases). Germline CDR1 MGHRA, CDR2 YSYEKL. The CDR3 consists of 14 residues. The V gene lost 4 bases and the J gene lost 3 bases, with 12 bases spanning the gap. CDR3 DNA sequence: TGCGCCAGCAGCCGGGGACACTCGGAAGAGACCCAGTACTTC. As protein: CASSRGHSEETQYF.

This CDR3 reads CASSLGQANGYTF. The DNA for the CDR3 is TGTGCCAGCAGCTTGGGACAGGCGAATGGCTACACCTTC. The J gene is TRBJ1-2, the V gene TRBV11-2; 8 nucleotides match TRBD1. Germline trimming cut 3 bases from V and 6 bases from J; bases unmatched to any gene: 3. This CDR3 comprises 13 residues. CDR1 and CDR2 (germline): SGHAT, FQNNGV.

V and J are TRBV7-3 and TRBJ1-1; D is unclear. The V end lost 5 bases, the J end lost 1 base, and 8 bases lay between the germline ends. Per germline, CDR1 SGHTA and CDR2 FQGTGA. The CDR3 spans 13 residues. The CDR3 sequence: CASSQTGNTEAFF. The CDR3 region has the DNA TGTGCCAGCAGCCAAACCGGGAACACTGAAGCTTTCTTT.

The chain uses TRBV5-1 and TRBJ1-1; 7 bases agree with TRBD1. Germline V gene data show CDR1 as SGHRS and CDR2 as YFSETQ. The V segment lost 4 bases and the J segment 0 bases; nucleotides outside the gene matches: 6. The CDR3 sequence is 15 residues long. CDR3 in DNA: TGCGCCAGCAGCGTCCCCGGGACAGTGAACACTGAAGCTTTCTTT. It encodes CASSVPGTVNTEAFF.